Each of the 19 T cell receptor beta chains below was sequenced from the same sample in a study of T cell responses to AZD1222 COVID-19 vaccine. The repertoire was sequenced with immunoSEQ multiplex PCR; TCRdb's copy has only in-frame clones and lacks some. The sample records 70,000 to 95,000 clones, around 89% being singletons. The source material was peripheral blood, sampled on day 0 of MenACWY control vaccination. The source is an adult in good health.

This clone appeared once. The chain combines TRBV29-1 with TRBJ1-4; D unclear. The germline V and J ends were trimmed by 5 bases and 0 bases, with 10 bases remaining between them. This CDR3 spans 14 amino acids. Germline values: CDR1 SQVTM, CDR2 ANQGSEA. CDR3 protein: CSVRTVATNEKLFF. The CDR3 nucleotides read TGCAGCGTTCGGACCGTAGCAACTAATGAAAAACTGTTTTTT.

This clone was counted between two and nine times. The chain combines TRBV7-2 with TRBJ1-3; the match to TRBD1 covers 9 bases. Germline CDR1 is SGHTA and CDR2 is FQGNSA. V lost 2 bases to trimming and J lost 0 bases; unmatched junction nucleotides: 8. This CDR3 is 18 amino acids long. The CDR3 is CASSLRGTGWDSGNTIYF. The CDR3 DNA reads TGTGCCAGCAGCTTACGGGGGACAGGGTGGGACTCTGGAAACACCATATATTTT.

The chain carries TRBV7-2 and TRBJ1-3, with D maybe TRBD1 (5 bases). V dropped 1 base and J dropped 9 bases, with 7 bases sitting between them. The CDR3 loop spans 12 amino acids. CDR1 SGHTA and CDR2 FQGNSA come from the germline V gene. The CDR3 loop is CASSLGGATIYF. The CDR3 DNA reads as TGTGCCAGCAGCTTAGGTGGGGCCACCATATATTTT.

This clone was seen only a few times. The chain carries TRBV24-1 and TRBJ2-5; 9 positions agree with TRBD1. The CDR3 is made up of 17 amino acids. Germline lookup yields CDR1 KGHDR and CDR2 SFDVKD. Trimming removed 1 base from V and 1 base from J; junction bases left unmatched: 6. The chain's CDR3 is CATSDFGDRASQETQYF. The CDR3 DNA reads as TGTGCCACCAGTGATTTTGGGGACAGGGCATCCCAAGAGACCCAGTACTTC.

V and J are TRBV7-9 and TRBJ2-3, with 9 nucleotides matching TRBD2. This CDR3 region has 15 residues. The germline CDR1 and CDR2 sequences are SEHNR and FQNEAQ (reference sequence). V shed 2 bases and J 3 bases; nucleotides not matched to a gene: 3. CDR3 DNA sequence: TGTGCCAGCAGCTTAATCACTAGCGGGACAGATACGCAGTATTTT. This translates into CASSLITSGTDTQYF.

CDR3 sequence reads: CASSLSYRGNQPQHF. As DNA, the CDR3 is TGTGCCAGCAGCCTCAGTTACAGGGGAAATCAGCCCCAGCATTTT. The V and J genes are TRBV28 and TRBJ1-5; 7 bases agree with TRBD1. The CDR3 has 15 residues. Trimming at V came to 6 bases and at J to 4 bases, leaving 9 bases not matched to a gene. Germline assignment: CDR1 MDHEN and CDR2 SYDVKM.

The chain is built from TRBV7-2 and TRBJ2-5; weak D call: TRBD2 (6 bases). This CDR3 has 15 amino acids. The germline V gene encodes CDR1 SGHTA and CDR2 FQGNSA. V was shortened by 0 bases and J by 1 base, with 9 bases between the two germline ends. This CDR3 reads CASSLARGPQETQYF. CDR3 bases: TGTGCCAGCAGCTTAGCGCGGGGTCCCCAAGAGACCCAGTACTTC. Looking up the rest from reference TRBV7-2 and TRBJ2-5 gives the full variable domain: GAGVSQSPSNKVTEKGKDVELRCDPISGHTALYWYRQSLGQGLEFLIYFQGNSAPDKSGLPSDRFSAERTGGSVSTLTIQRTQQEDSAVYLCASSLARGPQETQYFGPGTRLLVL.

The CDR3 loop reads CASRGPSYEQYF. Here the CDR3 DNA reads TGTGCCAGCAGGGGGCCGTCCTACGAGCAGTACTTC. The V and J genes are TRBV6-4 and TRBJ2-7, with D tentatively TRBD1 (5 bases). The CDR3 is 12 amino acids. V was cut by 6 bases and J by 1 base, with 7 bases left in between. Germline CDR1 reads MRHNA; CDR2 reads SNTAGT.

V and J are TRBV11-2 and TRBJ1-4; TRBD1 might be the D (5 bases). In germline, CDR1 is SGHAT, CDR2 FQNNGV. The length of the CDR3 is 14 residues. V gave up 5 bases and J gave up 4 bases, with 11 bases separating them. The CDR3: CASSAGRSNEKLFF. DNA of the CDR3: TGTGCCAGCAGCGCGGGACGTAGTAATGAAAAACTGTTTTTT.

This clone is a singleton in its sample. The rearrangement uses TRBV5-1 and TRBJ2-7; TRBD1 matches 9 bases. The V gene's germline CDR1 is SGHRS and CDR2 YFSETQ. The CDR3 has 14 residues. The V and J ends lost 4 bases and 5 bases, in that order; junction bases with no gene match: 7. CDR3 region: CASSLGQGWDEQYF. CDR3 nucleotide sequence: TGCGCCAGCAGCCTAGGACAGGGGTGGGACGAGCAGTACTTC.

This sequence joins TRBV28 and TRBJ2-7; no firm D call. Looked up from germline, CDR1 is MDHEN and CDR2 is SYDVKM. Trimming took 4 bases from V and 0 from J, leaving 16 bases between them. This CDR3 comprises 16 residues. The CDR3: CASSSFGAPLSYEQYF. The CDR3 DNA follows: TGTGCCAGCAGTTCCTTCGGAGCCCCTCTCTCCTACGAGCAGTACTTC.

The sample holds a few counts of this clone. The CDR3 nucleotides read TGCGCCAGCAGCCAGAGTCCCAAACCGGGAAGAAGCTACGAGCAGTACTTC. It yields the protein CASSQSPKPGRSYEQYF. The chain recombines TRBV4-1 with TRBJ2-7; a possible D gene is TRBD2 (5 bases). This CDR3 is built from 17 residues. Trimming pared 3 bases from V and 3 bases from J, leaving 21 bases between. Germline CDR1 and CDR2: MGHRA and YSYEKL.

The J gene is TRBJ1-1, the V gene TRBV4-3; D unresolved. V gave up 0 bases and J gave up 1 base, with 6 bases separating them. This CDR3 spans 14 amino acids. Looked up from germline, CDR1 is LGHNA and CDR2 is YSLEER. As DNA, the CDR3 is TGCGCCAGCAGCCAAGACATGGGGAACACTGAAGCTTTCTTT. Protein sequence: CASSQDMGNTEAFF.

V and J are TRBV7-2 and TRBJ1-2, with TRBD1 matching 7 bases. From germline, CDR1 is SGHTA and CDR2 FQGNSA. With 7 bases clipped from V and 4 bases from J, the junction kept 9 bases outside the gene matches. The CDR3 totals 14 residues. CDR3 DNA sequence: TGTGCCAGCACCGTACAGGGGACATTCTATGGCTACACCTTC. As protein: CASTVQGTFYGYTF.

The V call is TRBV6-5, the J call TRBJ1-1, with D perhaps matching TRBD1 (6 bases). The CDR3 has 14 residues. Trimming took off 9 bases at V and 0 bases at J, with 14 bases between the two ends. Germline lookup yields CDR1 MNHEY and CDR2 SVGAGI. DNA for the CDR3: TGTGCCAGTTCCAGGGGCAGATTGAACACTGAAGCTTTCTTT. It translates to CASSRGRLNTEAFF.

The chain links TRBV9 to TRBJ2-3; 13 positions agree with TRBD2. Germline V gene sequence: CDR1 SGDLS, CDR2 YYNGEE. V was clipped by 1 base and J by 1 base; unmatched bases: 3. This CDR3 region has 17 residues. In nucleotides, the CDR3 is TGTGCCAGCAGCGTAACTAGCGGGAGGGAGGGCACAGATACGCAGTATTTT. Translating it yields CASSVTSGREGTDTQYF.

The chain uses TRBV3-1 (or the pseudogene TRBV3-2) and TRBJ2-1; D is possibly TRBD2 (6 bases). The CDR3 is made up of 13 amino acids. Germline lookup yields CDR1 LGHDT and CDR2 YNNKEL (reference sequence). With 4 bases removed from V and 10 bases from J, the gap between germline ends came to 14 bases. As DNA, the CDR3 is TGTGCCAGCAGCCCCTCGCGGGATGGAGAGCAGTTCTTC. Translated, it gives CASSPSRDGEQFF.

The V call is TRBV6-2 or TRBV6-3, the J call TRBJ2-7; D remains unclear. The CDR3 has 12 residues. V was clipped by 6 bases and J by 7 bases, with 13 bases between them. Per germline, CDR1 MNHEY and CDR2 SVGEGT. The CDR3 spells CASSHGPREQYF. CDR3 bases: TGTGCCAGCAGCCACGGCCCGCGGGAGCAGTACTTC.

The CDR3 loop is CAMAGDEQFF. CDR3 DNA sequence: TGCGCCATGGCAGGGGACGAGCAGTTCTTC. The chain couples TRBV23-1 to TRBJ2-1; D is perhaps TRBD1 (6 bases). TRBV23-1 is designated an ORF whose function remains uncertain. Deletions cut 10 bases from V and 10 bases from J, with 11 bases between. The CDR3 covers 10 residues.